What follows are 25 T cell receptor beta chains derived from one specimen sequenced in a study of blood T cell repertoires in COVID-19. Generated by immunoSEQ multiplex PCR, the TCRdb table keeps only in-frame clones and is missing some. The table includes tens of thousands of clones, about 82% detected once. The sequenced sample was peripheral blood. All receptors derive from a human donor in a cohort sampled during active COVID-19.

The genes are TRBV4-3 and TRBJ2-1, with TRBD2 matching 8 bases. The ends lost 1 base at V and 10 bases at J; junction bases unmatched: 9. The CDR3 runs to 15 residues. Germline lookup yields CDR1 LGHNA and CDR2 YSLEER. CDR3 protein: CASSQGFIAGREQFF. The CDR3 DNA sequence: TGCGCCAGCAGCCAAGGGTTTATAGCGGGGAGGGAGCAGTTCTTC.

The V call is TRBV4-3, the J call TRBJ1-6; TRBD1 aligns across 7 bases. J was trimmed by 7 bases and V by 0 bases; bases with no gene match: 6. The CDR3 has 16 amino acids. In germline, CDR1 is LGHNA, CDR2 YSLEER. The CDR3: CASSQETDRANSPLHF. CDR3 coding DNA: TGCGCCAGCAGCCAAGAAACAGACAGGGCAAATTCACCCCTCCACTTT.

The CDR3 region has the DNA TGTGCCAGCAGCTTAAGGCGGGGAGGGGGAGATACGCAGTATTTT. Translating gives CASSLRRGGGDTQYF. The chain combines TRBV7-2 with TRBJ2-3, with D tentatively TRBD2 (7 bases). Trimming removed 2 bases from V and 5 bases from J, with 14 bases in between. Germline-derived CDR1 and CDR2 are SGHTA and FQGNSA. The CDR3 is 15 amino acids.

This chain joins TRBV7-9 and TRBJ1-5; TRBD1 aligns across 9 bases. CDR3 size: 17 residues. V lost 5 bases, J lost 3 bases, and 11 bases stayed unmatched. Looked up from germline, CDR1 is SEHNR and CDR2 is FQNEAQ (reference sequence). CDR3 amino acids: CASSPGQGRGPNQPQHF. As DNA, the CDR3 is TGTGCCAGCAGCCCGGGACAGGGACGAGGTCCCAATCAGCCCCAGCATTTT.

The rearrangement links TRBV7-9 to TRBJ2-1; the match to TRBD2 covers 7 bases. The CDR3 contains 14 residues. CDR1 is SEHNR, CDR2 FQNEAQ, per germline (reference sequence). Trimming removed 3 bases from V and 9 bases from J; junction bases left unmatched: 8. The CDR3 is CASSLTSLWSEQFF. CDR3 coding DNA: TGTGCCAGCAGCTTGACTAGCCTTTGGAGTGAGCAGTTCTTC.

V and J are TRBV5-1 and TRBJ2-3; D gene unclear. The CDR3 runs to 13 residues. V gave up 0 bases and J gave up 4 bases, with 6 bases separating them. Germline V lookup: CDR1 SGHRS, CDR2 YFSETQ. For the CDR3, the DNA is TGCGCCAGCAGCTTGGCAGTGGCAGATACGCAGTATTTT. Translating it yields CASSLAVADTQYF. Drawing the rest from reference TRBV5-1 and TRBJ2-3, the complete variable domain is KAGVTQTPRYLIKTRGQQVTLSCSPISGHRSVSWYQQTPGQGLQFLFEYFSETQRNKGNFPGRFSGRQFSNSRSEMNVSTLELGDSALYLCASSLAVADTQYFGPGTRLTVL.

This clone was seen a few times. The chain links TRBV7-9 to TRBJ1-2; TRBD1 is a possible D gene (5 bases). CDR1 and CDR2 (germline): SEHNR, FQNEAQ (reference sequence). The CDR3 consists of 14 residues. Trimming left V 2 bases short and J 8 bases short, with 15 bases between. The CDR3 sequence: CASSLLTDFRGYTF. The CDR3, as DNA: TGTGCCAGCAGCTTATTGACAGATTTTCGGGGCTACACCTTC.

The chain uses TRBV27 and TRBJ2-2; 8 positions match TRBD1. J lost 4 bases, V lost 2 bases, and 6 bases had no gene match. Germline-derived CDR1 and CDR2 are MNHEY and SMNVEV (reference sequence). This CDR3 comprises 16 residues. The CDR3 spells CASSLRTGGITGELFF. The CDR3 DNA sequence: TGTGCCAGCAGTTTACGAACAGGGGGGATCACCGGGGAGCTGTTTTTT.

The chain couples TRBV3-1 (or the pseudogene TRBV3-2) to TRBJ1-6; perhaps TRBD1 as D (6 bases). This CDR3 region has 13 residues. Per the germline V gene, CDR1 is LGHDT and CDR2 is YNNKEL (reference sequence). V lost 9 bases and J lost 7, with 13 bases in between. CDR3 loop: CASQGPENSPLHF. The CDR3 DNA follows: TGTGCCAGTCAGGGGCCCGAAAATTCACCCCTCCACTTT.

The CDR3 spells CASSESIATDYGYTF. CDR3 DNA: TGCGCCAGCAGTGAGTCGATCGCGACAGACTATGGCTACACCTTC. The rearrangement uses TRBV10-2 and TRBJ1-2; a weak D match, TRBD1 (5 bases). CDR3 length: 15 amino acids. Trimming pared 0 bases from V and 3 bases from J, leaving 11 bases between. Germline CDR1 reads WSHSY; CDR2 reads SAAADI.

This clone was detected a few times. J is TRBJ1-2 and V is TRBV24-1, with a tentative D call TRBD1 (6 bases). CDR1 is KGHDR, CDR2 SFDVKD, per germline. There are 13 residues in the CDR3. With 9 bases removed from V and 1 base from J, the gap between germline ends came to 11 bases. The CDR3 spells CATGTRHNYGYTF. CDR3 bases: TGTGCCACCGGGACAAGACATAACTATGGCTACACCTTC.

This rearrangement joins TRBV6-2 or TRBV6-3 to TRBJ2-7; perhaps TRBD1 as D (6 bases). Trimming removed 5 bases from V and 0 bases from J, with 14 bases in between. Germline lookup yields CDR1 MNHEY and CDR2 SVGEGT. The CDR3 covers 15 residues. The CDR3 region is CASSLTGFSSYEQYF. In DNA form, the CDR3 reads TGTGCCAGCAGTCTCACAGGGTTCAGCTCCTACGAGCAGTACTTC.

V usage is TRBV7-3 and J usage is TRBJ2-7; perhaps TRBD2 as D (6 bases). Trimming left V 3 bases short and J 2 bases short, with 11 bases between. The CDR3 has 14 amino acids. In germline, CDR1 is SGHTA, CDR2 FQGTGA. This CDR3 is CASSFGTAPYEQYF. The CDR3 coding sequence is TGTGCCAGCAGCTTCGGGACTGCTCCCTACGAGCAGTACTTC. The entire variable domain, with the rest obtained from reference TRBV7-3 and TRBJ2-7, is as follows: GAGVSQTPSNKVTEKGKYVELRCDPISGHTALYWYRQSLGQGPEFLIYFQGTGAADDSGLPNDRFFAVRPEGSVSTLKIQRTERGDSAVYLCASSFGTAPYEQYFGPGTRLTVT.

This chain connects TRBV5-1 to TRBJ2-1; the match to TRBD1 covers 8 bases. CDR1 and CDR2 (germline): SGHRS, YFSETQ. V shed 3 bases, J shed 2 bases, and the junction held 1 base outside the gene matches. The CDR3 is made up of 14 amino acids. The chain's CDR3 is CASSSGQAYNEQFF. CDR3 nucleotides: TGCGCCAGCAGCTCGGGACAGGCCTACAATGAGCAGTTCTTC.

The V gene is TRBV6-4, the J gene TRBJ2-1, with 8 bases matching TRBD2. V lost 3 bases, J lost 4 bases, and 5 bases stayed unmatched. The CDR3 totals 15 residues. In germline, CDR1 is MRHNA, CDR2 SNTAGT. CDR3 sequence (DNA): TGTGCCAGCAGTGAGATGGCGGGGGGATACAATGAGCAGTTCTTC. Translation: CASSEMAGGYNEQFF.

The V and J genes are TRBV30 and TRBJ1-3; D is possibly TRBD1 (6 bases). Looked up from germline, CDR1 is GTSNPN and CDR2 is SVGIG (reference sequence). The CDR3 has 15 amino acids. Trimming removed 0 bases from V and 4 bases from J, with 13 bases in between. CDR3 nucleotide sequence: TGTGCCTGGAGTGTACAGGGCAGCTTCGGAAACACCATATATTTT. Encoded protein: CAWSVQGSFGNTIYF. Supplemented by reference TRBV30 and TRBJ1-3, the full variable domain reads SQTIHQWPATLVQPVGSPLSLECTVEGTSNPNLYWYRQAAGRGLQLLFYSVGIGQISSEVPQNLSASRPQDRQFILSSKKLLLSDSGFYLCAWSVQGSFGNTIYFGEGSWLTVV.

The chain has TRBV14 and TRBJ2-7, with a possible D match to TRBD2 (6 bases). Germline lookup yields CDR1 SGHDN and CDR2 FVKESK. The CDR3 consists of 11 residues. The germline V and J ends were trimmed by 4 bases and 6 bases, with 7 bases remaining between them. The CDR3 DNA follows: TGTGCCAGCAGCCTCGGGGGCGAGCAGTACTTC. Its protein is CASSLGGEQYF.

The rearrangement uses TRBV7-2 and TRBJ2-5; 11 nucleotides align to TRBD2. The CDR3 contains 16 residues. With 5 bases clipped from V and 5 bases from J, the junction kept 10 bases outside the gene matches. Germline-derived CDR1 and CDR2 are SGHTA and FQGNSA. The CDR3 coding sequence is TGTGCCAGCAGCCTCGGGACTAGCGGAAATCCGGAGACCCAGTACTTC. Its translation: CASSLGTSGNPETQYF.

The CDR3 coding sequence is TGTGCCAGCAGCCCCCTCTCTGGAAACACCATATATTTT. Translated, it gives CASSPLSGNTIYF. The chain links TRBV9 to TRBJ1-3; D is undetermined. The CDR3 is 13 amino acids. Germline loops: CDR1 SGDLS, CDR2 YYNGEE. V lost 4 bases to trimming and J lost 0 bases, with 5 bases between them.

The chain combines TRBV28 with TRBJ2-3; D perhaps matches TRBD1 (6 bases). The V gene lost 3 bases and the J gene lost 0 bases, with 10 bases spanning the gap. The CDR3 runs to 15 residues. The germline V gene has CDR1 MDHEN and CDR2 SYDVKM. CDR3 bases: TGTGCCAGCAGTTTTAACAGGGAGAGCACAGATACGCAGTATTTT. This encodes CASSFNRESTDTQYF. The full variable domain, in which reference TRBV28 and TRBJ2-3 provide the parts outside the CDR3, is DVKVTQSSRYLVKRTGEKVFLECVQDMDHENMFWYRQDPGLGLRLIYFSYDVKMKEKGDIPEGYSVSREKKERFSLILESASTNQTSMYLCASSFNRESTDTQYFGPGTRLTVL.

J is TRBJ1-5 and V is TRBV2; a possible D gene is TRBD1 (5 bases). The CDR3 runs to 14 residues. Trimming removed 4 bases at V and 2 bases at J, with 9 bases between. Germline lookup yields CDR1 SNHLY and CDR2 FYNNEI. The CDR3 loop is CASSVGGGNQPQHF. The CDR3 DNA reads TGTGCCAGCAGTGTCGGGGGGGGCAATCAGCCCCAGCATTTT.

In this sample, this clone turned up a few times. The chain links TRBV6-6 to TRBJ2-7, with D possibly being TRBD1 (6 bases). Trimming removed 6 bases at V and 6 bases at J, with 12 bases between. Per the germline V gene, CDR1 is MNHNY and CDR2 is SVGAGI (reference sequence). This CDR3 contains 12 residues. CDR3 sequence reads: CASRRQVFEQYF. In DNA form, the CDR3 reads TGTGCCAGCAGACGACAGGTCTTCGAGCAGTACTTC.

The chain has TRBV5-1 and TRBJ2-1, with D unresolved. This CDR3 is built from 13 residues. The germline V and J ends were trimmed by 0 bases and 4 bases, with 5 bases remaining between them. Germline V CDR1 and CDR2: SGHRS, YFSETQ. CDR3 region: CASSLGVYNEQFF. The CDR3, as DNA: TGCGCCAGCAGCTTGGGAGTGTACAATGAGCAGTTCTTC.

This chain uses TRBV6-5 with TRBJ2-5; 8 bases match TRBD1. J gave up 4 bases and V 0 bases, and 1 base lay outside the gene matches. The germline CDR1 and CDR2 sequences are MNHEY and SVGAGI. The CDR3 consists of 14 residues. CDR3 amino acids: CASSYSTGAETQYF. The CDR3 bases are TGTGCCAGCAGTTACTCGACAGGGGCAGAGACCCAGTACTTC.

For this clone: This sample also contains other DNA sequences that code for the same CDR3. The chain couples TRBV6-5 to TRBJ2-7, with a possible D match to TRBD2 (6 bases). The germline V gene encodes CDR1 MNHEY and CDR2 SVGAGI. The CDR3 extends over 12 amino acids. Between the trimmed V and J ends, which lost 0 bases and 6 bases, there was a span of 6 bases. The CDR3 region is CASSYSGGEQYF. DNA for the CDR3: TGTGCCAGCAGTTACTCGGGGGGCGAGCAGTACTTC.